The 23 T cell receptor beta chains given below trace back to one sample, sequenced in a study of blood T cell repertoires in COVID-19. Assay used: immunoSEQ multiplex PCR; TCRdb lists only in-frame clones, some missing. The sample includes some 300,000 clones, approximately 90% seen only once; the top ten take over 5%. The source material was peripheral blood. These receptor sequences come from a woman in her 50s with COVID-19, enrolled during active disease.

The rearrangement links TRBV18 to TRBJ1-5; 11 nucleotides line up with TRBD1. This CDR3 has 15 residues. Germline-derived CDR1 and CDR2 are KGHSH and LQKENI. V lost 3 bases, J lost 12 bases, and 10 bases stayed unmatched. In nucleotides, the CDR3 is TGTGCCAGCTCACCCGCCCGGGACAGGGGGAACGACCAGCATTTT. It codes for CASSPARDRGNDQHF.

The chain uses TRBV9 and TRBJ2-7, with 9 bases lining up with TRBD1. CDR3 length equals 16 residues. Losses at the gene ends were 3 bases for V and 5 bases for J; bases not matched to a gene: 12. Germline CDR1 and CDR2: SGDLS and YYNGEE. The CDR3 region is CASSGSGTGFSDEQYF. CDR3 coding DNA: TGTGCCAGCAGCGGATCCGGGACAGGGTTTTCCGACGAGCAGTACTTC.

The V call is TRBV27, the J call TRBJ1-1; 8 nucleotides align to TRBD1. V shed 2 bases, J shed 1 base, and the junction held 9 bases outside the gene matches. The length of the CDR3 is 17 residues. Germline V gene lookup returns CDR1 MNHEY and CDR2 SMNVEV (reference sequence). CDR3 in amino acids: CASSLVPQGVGNTEAFF. DNA of the CDR3: TGTGCCAGCAGTTTAGTCCCACAGGGGGTCGGGAACACTGAAGCTTTCTTT.

V and J are TRBV6-2 or TRBV6-3 and TRBJ2-5, with TRBD2 matching 8 bases. This CDR3 spans 16 amino acids. From germline, CDR1 is MNHEY and CDR2 SVGEGT. The trim removed 6 bases at V and 5 bases at J, leaving 14 bases unmatched. As DNA, the CDR3 is TGTGCCAGCAGCTATCAACATAGCGGGACGGAGGAGACCCAGTACTTC. Its translation is CASSYQHSGTEETQYF.

The chain combines TRBV19 with TRBJ1-1; the match to TRBD1 covers 7 bases. Germline CDR1 reads LNHDA; CDR2 reads SQIVND (reference sequence). This CDR3 spans 17 amino acids. Unmatched junction bases numbered 17, after V lost 6 bases and J lost 4 bases. CDR3 sequence: CASRNSEFGQVSTEAFF. DNA for the CDR3: TGTGCCAGTAGAAACTCGGAGTTTGGACAGGTCTCCACTGAAGCTTTCTTT.

J is TRBJ2-2 and V is TRBV18; 10 nucleotides line up with TRBD1. This CDR3 spans 16 amino acids. After removal of 0 bases from V and 6 bases from J, the junction contained 4 bases not matched to a gene. Germline V gene data show CDR1 as KGHSH and CDR2 as LQKENI. This CDR3 is CASSPPGQGSSGELFF. For the CDR3, the DNA is TGTGCCAGCTCACCACCGGGACAGGGGTCTTCCGGGGAGCTGTTTTTT. Combining the CDR3 with reference TRBV18 and TRBJ2-2 gives the whole variable domain NAGVMQNPRHLVRRRGQEARLRCSPMKGHSHVYWYRQLPEEGLKFMVYLQKENIIDESGMPKERFSAEFPKEGPSILRIQQVVRGDSAAYFCASSPPGQGSSGELFFGEGSRLTVL.

The chain joins TRBV27 to TRBJ2-1; 7 bases fit TRBD2. The germline V gene encodes CDR1 MNHEY and CDR2 SMNVEV (reference sequence). V lost 3 bases, J lost 0 bases, and 14 bases stayed unmatched. This CDR3 has 19 residues. The CDR3 DNA reads as TGTGCCAGCAGTTTCCCAGCGGGATCCACCAAACGCTCCTACAATGAGCAGTTCTTC. It codes for CASSFPAGSTKRSYNEQFF.

The CDR3 DNA sequence: TGTGCCAGCAGCTCTTACCGGACTAGCGGGACCGAGCAGTACTTC. Protein product: CASSSYRTSGTEQYF. The V call is TRBV7-2, the J call TRBJ2-7; 12 bases are shared with TRBD2. Looked up from germline, CDR1 is SGHTA and CDR2 is FQGNSA. The CDR3 is made up of 15 amino acids. The trim removed 4 bases at V and 6 bases at J, leaving 7 bases unmatched.

The CDR3 here is CASSLGRGVNTEAFF. DNA for the CDR3: TGCGCCAGCAGTTTGGGCAGGGGCGTGAACACTGAAGCTTTCTTT. This chain joins TRBV4-3 and TRBJ1-1; TRBD1 might be the D (6 bases). The CDR3 length is 15 residues. Germline V lookup: CDR1 LGHNA, CDR2 YSLEER. V was cut by 6 bases and J by 0 bases, with 14 bases left in between.

J is TRBJ2-4 and V is TRBV12-3 or TRBV12-4, with unresolved D. CDR3 length: 13 amino acids. V was clipped by 5 bases and J by 0 bases, with 5 bases between them. CDR3 coding DNA: TGTGCCAGCAGTGAGCTAGCCAAAAACATTCAGTACTTC. Translated, it gives CASSELAKNIQYF.

The rearrangement links TRBV6-2 or TRBV6-3 to TRBJ2-7; TRBD2 matches at 7 bases. CDR3 length equals 20 residues. The V and J ends lost 0 bases and 2 bases, in that order; junction bases with no gene match: 19. Germline V gene sequence: CDR1 MNHEY, CDR2 SVGEGT. The CDR3 nucleotides read TGTGCCAGCAGTTACTCGTATGGGAGGCTAGCGGAAAAAGGGGCCTACGAGCAGTACTTC. This encodes CASSYSYGRLAEKGAYEQYF.

The chain uses TRBV18 and TRBJ2-1; D possibly corresponds to TRBD1 (5 bases). Per germline, CDR1 KGHSH and CDR2 LQKENI. The CDR3 is 13 residues long. V was clipped by 3 bases and J by 7 bases, with 10 bases between them. The CDR3: CASSPQGLNEQFF. CDR3 sequence (DNA): TGTGCCAGCTCACCCCAGGGTCTGAATGAGCAGTTCTTC.

The CDR3: CASSPYQETQYF. CDR3 in DNA: TGTGCCAGCAGCCCGTACCAAGAGACCCAGTACTTC. The gene calls are TRBV12-3 or TRBV12-4 and TRBJ2-5; D gene uncertain. The CDR3 loop spans 12 amino acids. V was clipped by 6 bases and J by 0 bases, with 5 bases between them.

The chain links TRBV10-2 to TRBJ2-7; TRBD2 agrees at 12 bases. Germline CDR1 is WSHSY and CDR2 is SAAADI. The V and J ends lost 0 bases and 3 bases, in that order; junction bases with no gene match: 0. The CDR3 spans 15 residues. The CDR3 reads CASSESGLAGYEQYF. The CDR3 bases are TGCGCCAGCAGTGAGTCGGGACTAGCGGGCTACGAGCAGTACTTC.

V is TRBV19 and J is TRBJ2-3; TRBD2 agrees at 8 bases. The CDR3 extends over 15 amino acids. Germline V gives CDR1 LNHDA, CDR2 SQIVND (reference sequence). V dropped 6 bases and J dropped 3; count of bases not matched to a gene: 8. CDR3 sequence: CASRKIAGFTDTQYF. For the CDR3, the DNA is TGTGCCAGTAGGAAGATAGCGGGATTTACAGATACGCAGTATTTT.

The chain has TRBV19 and TRBJ1-1; 7 bases are shared with TRBD1. Germline V gene lookup returns CDR1 LNHDA and CDR2 SQIVND (reference sequence). V lost 3 bases, J lost 9 bases, and 10 bases stayed unmatched. This CDR3 has 14 residues. The CDR3 DNA follows: TGTGCCAGTAGTATTTTGACAGGGCCACACCAAGCTTTCTTT. Translated: CASSILTGPHQAFF.

This chain joins TRBV3-1 (or the pseudogene TRBV3-2) and TRBJ1-4, with a weak D call TRBD1 (6 bases). Trimming removed 4 bases from V and 8 bases from J, with 17 bases in between. The CDR3 has 15 residues. CDR1 LGHDT and CDR2 YNNKEL come from the germline V gene (reference sequence). CDR3 DNA sequence: TGTGCCAGCAGCCCTCGTGTCAGGGGTCAGGAAAAACTGTTTTTT. It codes for CASSPRVRGQEKLFF.

This chain uses TRBV5-1 with TRBJ1-4; D gene ambiguous. The V end was cut by 4 bases, the J end by 0 bases, with 10 bases between. Germline V gene lookup returns CDR1 SGHRS and CDR2 YFSETQ. The length of the CDR3 is 15 residues. The chain's CDR3 is CASSVLGATNEKLFF. Written as DNA, the CDR3 is TGCGCCAGCAGCGTGCTCGGGGCAACTAATGAAAAACTGTTTTTT.

The V gene is TRBV18, the J gene TRBJ2-7; 8 bases are a match to TRBD2. Trimming took 0 bases from V and 2 from J; bases not matched to a gene: 0. Germline values: CDR1 KGHSH, CDR2 LQKENI. The CDR3 runs 14 residues. The CDR3 nucleotides read TGTGCCAGCTCACCACCGGGACTAGCCTACGAGCAGTACTTC. This gives the protein CASSPPGLAYEQYF.

The rearrangement links TRBV19 to TRBJ1-1; 7 bases align to TRBD1. This CDR3 has 14 amino acids. The germline V gene encodes CDR1 LNHDA and CDR2 SQIVND (reference sequence). V was pared by 10 bases and J by 3 bases, with 11 bases of the junction left unmatched. CDR3 nucleotide sequence: TGTGCCACTAAGAAGGGACAGCTCTACACTGAAGCTTTCTTT. Translating gives CATKKGQLYTEAFF.

This chain uses TRBV19 with TRBJ1-4; D not resolved. CDR1 is LNHDA, CDR2 SQIVND, per germline (reference sequence). Deletions cut 5 bases from V and 8 bases from J, with 15 bases between. The CDR3 extends over 14 amino acids. Written as DNA, the CDR3 is TGTGCCAGTAGTCTCGGGGTGTTATTCGAAAAACTGTTTTTT. Its translation: CASSLGVLFEKLFF.

The chain couples TRBV5-4 to TRBJ2-7, with 10 bases lining up with TRBD1. The germline gives CDR1 SGHNT, CDR2 YYREEE (reference sequence). The CDR3 totals 14 residues. The ends lost 6 bases at V and 5 bases at J; junction bases unmatched: 8. CDR3 nucleotide sequence: TGTGCCAGCACTAGGGGACAGGGGAGGCACGAGCAGTACTTC. Residues: CASTRGQGRHEQYF. The variable domain in full, with the rest retrieved from reference TRBV5-4 and TRBJ2-7, is ETGVTQSPTHLIKTRGQQVTLRCSSQSGHNTVSWYQQALGQGPQFIFQYYREEENGRGNFPPRFSGLQFPNYSSELNVNALELDDSALYLCASTRGQGRHEQYFGPGTRLTVT.

The chain combines TRBV7-8 with TRBJ2-7; no reliable D call. This CDR3 spans 12 amino acids. Germline CDR1 and CDR2: SGHVS and FQNEAQ. The V end was cut by 4 bases, the J end by 5 bases, with 9 bases between. The CDR3 protein is CASSSLADEQYF. The CDR3 DNA reads TGTGCCAGCAGCTCGCTGGCTGACGAGCAGTACTTC.